These 28 T cell receptor beta chains came from one sample sequenced in a study of blood T cells in healthy people across ages. The authors ran a second PCR of roughly 6 to 11 cycles using a sample-barcoded 5' primer and a J-beta primer mix. One entry per CDR3 protein, called by TCRdb with MiXCR from the 5' RACE reads. The data contain about 1.4 million distinct CDR3 sequences, roughly 59% of them singletons. The sample comprised blood. These receptors all come from a man aged 18 to 35 in good health.

The chain couples TRBV4-1 to TRBJ2-3, with D hard to call. This CDR3 region has 11 residues. Trimming left V 1 base short and J 11 bases short, with 7 bases between. The germline V gene has CDR1 MGHRA and CDR2 YSYEKL. CDR3 loop: CASSQGPRQYF. In DNA, the CDR3 is TGCGCCAGCAGCCAAGGTCCTAGGCAGTATTTT.

The V call is TRBV4-1, the J call TRBJ2-7; 7 nucleotides align to TRBD2. This CDR3 is built from 15 residues. V gave up 0 bases and J gave up 4 bases; unmatched junction bases: 6. Germline CDR1 and CDR2: MGHRA and YSYEKL. The CDR3 DNA reads as TGCGCCAGCAGCCAAGACCCTAGCGGACTGTACGAGCAGTACTTC. Its translation: CASSQDPSGLYEQYF.

J is TRBJ1-5 and V is TRBV29-1, with a tentative D call TRBD1 (5 bases). Per the germline V gene, CDR1 is SQVTM and CDR2 is ANQGSEA. V was pared by 6 bases and J by 6 bases, with 18 bases between. The CDR3 spans 14 residues. The DNA for the CDR3 is TGCAGCGTGAGTGGGACTCAAGTAGGTCAGCCCCAGCATTTT. Translated: CSVSGTQVGQPQHF.

This clonotype was counted only a few times. The rearrangement links TRBV10-3 to TRBJ2-3; D unclear. Trimming left V 3 bases short and J 1 base short, with 17 bases between. Germline V gene data show CDR1 as ENHRY and CDR2 as SYGVKD. CDR3 size: 17 residues. CDR3 coding DNA: TGTGCCATCAGTGACCCCGACTCCGGTCCAGGCACAGATACGCAGTATTTT. It translates to CAISDPDSGPGTDTQYF.

The chain uses TRBV4-1 and TRBJ2-1; D may be TRBD1 (7 bases). Germline CDR1 MGHRA, CDR2 YSYEKL. Trimming took 10 bases from V and 9 from J, leaving 16 bases between them. The CDR3 totals 12 residues. The CDR3 coding sequence is TGCGCCACCCAGGGGGGTCTTCCTGAGCAGTTCTTC. It specifies CATQGGLPEQFF.

The CDR3 DNA reads TGTGCCAGCTCATCGGACTATGGTGAGCAGTTCTTC. This gives the protein CASSSDYGEQFF. V usage is TRBV18 and J usage is TRBJ2-1, with D perhaps TRBD2 (6 bases). CDR1 is KGHSH, CDR2 LQKENI, per germline. Trimming took 5 bases from V and 9 from J, leaving 11 bases between them. The CDR3 loop spans 12 amino acids.

The rearrangement links TRBV4-1 to TRBJ1-1; 7 bases are a match to TRBD1. The CDR3 covers 19 residues. Trimming at V came to 0 bases and at J to 4 bases, leaving 17 bases not matched to a gene. Per the germline V gene, CDR1 is MGHRA and CDR2 is YSYEKL. The DNA of the CDR3 is TGCGCCAGCAGCCAAGAGGGGGATACAGGGGAGGTACGGAGCACTGAAGCTTTCTTT. This codes for CASSQEGDTGEVRSTEAFF.

A single count supports this clonotype. This chain uses TRBV18 with TRBJ2-1; D uncertain. The DNA end favors TRBJ2-7, so the J call may be wrong. CDR1 KGHSH and CDR2 LQKENI come from the germline V gene. This CDR3 has 19 residues. In DNA form, the CDR3 reads TGTGCCAGCTCACTACCGTTCAGGACGAACCCCTACGAATACAATGAGCAGTACTTC. This encodes CASSLPFRTNPYEYNEQYF.

The chain employs TRBV12-3 or TRBV12-4 and TRBJ2-6; 7 bases agree with TRBD2. Trimming took 2 bases from V and 0 from J; bases not matched to a gene: 7. The CDR3 runs to 18 residues. In DNA form, the CDR3 reads TGTGCCAGCAGTTTATTCCGGGGGGTCGCCTCTGGGGCCAACGTCCTGACTTTC. Translating gives CASSLFRGVASGANVLTF.

This chain links TRBV10-3 with TRBJ2-3; D not resolved. The V end lost 2 bases, the J end lost 2 bases, and 8 bases lay between the germline ends. The CDR3 runs to 14 residues. Germline lookup yields CDR1 ENHRY and CDR2 SYGVKD. The CDR3 spells CAISEKSITDTQYF. CDR3 sequence (DNA): TGTGCCATCAGTGAGAAGTCGATCACAGATACGCAGTATTTT.

The chain combines TRBV14 with TRBJ1-2, with TRBD1 identical over 10 bases. This CDR3 is 16 amino acids long. CDR1 SGHDN and CDR2 FVKESK come from the germline V gene. J lost 4 bases, V lost 4 bases, and 9 bases had no gene match. This CDR3 reads CASSRDRGQLRYGYTF. The CDR3 DNA reads TGTGCCAGCAGCCGCGACAGGGGGCAACTTCGCTATGGCTACACCTTC.

This chain links TRBV7-2 with TRBJ2-4; D not certain. CDR1 and CDR2 (germline): SGHTA, FQGNSA. Trimming pared 5 bases from V and 6 bases from J, leaving 11 bases between. This CDR3 is 13 amino acids long. CDR3 protein: CASSPGPLNIQYF. Written as DNA, the CDR3 is TGTGCCAGCAGCCCCGGGCCGTTAAACATTCAGTACTTC.

This clonotype showed up just a few times. The gene calls are TRBV7-2 and TRBJ2-3; 7 positions match TRBD1. J lost 10 bases, V lost 1 base, and 8 bases had no gene match. The CDR3 spans 14 residues. Germline CDR1 reads SGHTA; CDR2 reads FQGNSA. CDR3: CASSLVGGPGPQYF. The DNA for the CDR3 is TGTGCCAGCAGCTTAGTAGGGGGCCCGGGACCGCAGTATTTT.

This clonotype was seen more than once but under ten times. A read error may produce the germline difference seen at one junction end. The chain is built from TRBV5-1 and TRBJ1-1, with a possible D match to TRBD1 (6 bases). Germline-derived CDR1 and CDR2 are SGHRS and YFSETQ. The CDR3 covers 14 residues. The CDR3 sequence is CASSLVGGSTEAFF. CDR3 sequence (DNA): TGTGCCAGCAGCTTAGTGGGGGGCAGCACTGAAGCTTTCTTT.

The chain combines TRBV19 with TRBJ2-1; 7 nucleotides agree with TRBD1. The CDR3 runs 15 residues. Per the germline V gene, CDR1 is LNHDA and CDR2 is SQIVND (reference sequence). The V segment lost 3 bases and the J segment 7 bases; nucleotides outside the gene matches: 9. The CDR3 region is CASSMVPTGVNEQFF. DNA for the CDR3: TGTGCCAGTAGTATGGTCCCCACAGGGGTAAATGAGCAGTTCTTC.

The J gene is TRBJ2-4, the V gene TRBV15; D may be TRBD2 (6 bases). The J call could be wrong; TRBJ2-5 is a better fit for the DNA end. The CDR3 has 16 residues. Germline CDR1 LNHNV, CDR2 YYDKDF (reference sequence). This chain's CDR3 is CATSMGTSVRQETQYF. As DNA, the CDR3 is TGTGCCACCAGCATGGGGACTTCGGTTAGGCAAGAGACCCAGTACTTC.

In its sample, this clonotype was seen a few times. This chain connects TRBV29-1 to TRBJ2-7; D might be TRBD2 (6 bases). Deletions cut 3 bases from V and 1 base from J, with 10 bases between. CDR1 and CDR2 from the germline V gene are SQVTM and ANQGSEA. This CDR3 spans 13 amino acids. The CDR3 coding sequence is TGCAGCGTTGATGGTAGCGGTTCCTACGAGCAGTACTTC. Its translation: CSVDGSGSYEQYF.

The chain carries TRBV5-1 and TRBJ2-1; TRBD1 matches 7 bases. Looked up from germline, CDR1 is SGHRS and CDR2 is YFSETQ. This CDR3 is 14 amino acids long. Trimming at V came to 4 bases and at J to 7 bases, leaving 8 bases not matched to a gene. The CDR3 is CASSGTGTENEQFF. In DNA form, the CDR3 reads TGCGCCAGCAGCGGTACCGGGACAGAGAATGAGCAGTTCTTC.

The chain combines TRBV29-1 with TRBJ2-7; TRBD1 agrees at 7 bases. V gave up 1 base and J gave up 4 bases; unmatched junction bases: 13. There are 16 residues in the CDR3. Germline assignment: CDR1 SQVTM and CDR2 ANQGSEA. As DNA, the CDR3 is TGCAGCGTTGAAGCCGACTTGGGACAGAAAATTTACGAGCAGTACTTC. It is translated as CSVEADLGQKIYEQYF.

The J gene is TRBJ2-7, the V gene TRBV11-2; 14 bases align to TRBD2. The V gene end was trimmed by 6 bases and the J gene end by 3 bases; junction bases not matched to a gene: 10. The germline V gene encodes CDR1 SGHAT and CDR2 FQNNGV. The length of the CDR3 is 17 residues. The DNA of the CDR3 is TGTGCCAGCAGTTCCGGACTAGCGGGAGGCATTCGCTACGAGCAGTACTTC. Its translation: CASSSGLAGGIRYEQYF.

The CDR3 spells CSAKVGAGTYGYTF. The CDR3 DNA follows: TGCAGTGCCAAAGTAGGCGCCGGGACCTATGGCTACACCTTC. The chain employs TRBV20-1 and TRBJ1-2; D may be TRBD1 (5 bases). In germline, CDR1 is DFQATT, CDR2 SNEGSKA (reference sequence). Trimming took 6 bases from V and 4 from J, leaving 18 bases between them. This CDR3 comprises 14 residues.

This clonotype was detected only a few times. The DNA of the CDR3 is TGCAGCGTTGAGGTGGTCGGTGATACGCAGTATTTT. It translates to CSVEVVGDTQYF. The rearrangement joins TRBV29-1 to TRBJ2-3; D is unclear. CDR3 length: 12 amino acids. Germline-derived CDR1 and CDR2 are SQVTM and ANQGSEA. Trimming took 3 bases from V and 6 from J, leaving 10 bases between them.

V gene TRBV5-1 combines with J gene TRBJ2-3; D is uncertain. Per germline, CDR1 SGHRS and CDR2 YFSETQ. Trimming shortened V by 3 bases and J by 0 bases, and 8 bases separated the two germline ends. The CDR3 spans 14 residues. CDR3 amino acids: CASSSDSSTDTQYF. In nucleotides, the CDR3 is TGCGCCAGCAGCTCAGACTCTAGCACAGATACGCAGTATTTT.

This chain joins TRBV20-1 and TRBJ2-7, with D possibly TRBD2 on 7 matching bases. The CDR3 totals 17 residues. The germline CDR1 and CDR2 sequences are DFQATT and SNEGSKA (reference sequence). V lost 6 bases to trimming and J lost 3 bases, with 27 bases between them. The CDR3 nucleotides are TGCAGTGCGAAGAGTGGGGGGGCGGGTCTTTCCGACTACGAGCAGTACTTC. This sequence encodes CSAKSGGAGLSDYEQYF.

This clonotype has only a few counts. This chain joins TRBV12-3 or TRBV12-4 and TRBJ1-2, with D hard to call. The CDR3 length is 14 residues. Trimming took 4 bases from V and 2 from J, leaving 11 bases between them. CDR3 sequence (DNA): TGTGCCAGCAGTTCGTTAGGGCCAAACTATGGCTACACCTTC. Its translation: CASSSLGPNYGYTF.

The chain uses TRBV20-1 and TRBJ2-4; 7 nucleotides agree with TRBD1. Per germline, CDR1 DFQATT and CDR2 SNEGSKA (reference sequence). The CDR3 runs 16 residues. The ends lost 0 bases at V and 0 bases at J; junction bases unmatched: 5. The CDR3 spells CSARDLRGIAKNIQYF. The CDR3 bases are TGCAGTGCTAGAGATCTCAGGGGGATAGCCAAAAACATTCAGTACTTC.

V gene TRBV20-1 combines with J gene TRBJ2-2; D remains unclear. Germline V gives CDR1 DFQATT, CDR2 SNEGSKA (reference sequence). V gave up 5 bases and J gave up 7 bases, with 11 bases separating them. The length of the CDR3 is 12 residues. The CDR3 DNA follows: TGCAGTGCTCAAACCGAAGTCGGGGAGCTGTTTTTT. Residues: CSAQTEVGELFF.

V is TRBV28 and J is TRBJ1-4; TRBD1 matches at 7 bases. The CDR3 covers 14 residues. The germline gives CDR1 MDHEN, CDR2 SYDVKM. The junction had 6 bases not matched to a gene; V was cut back by 7 bases and J by 4 bases. CDR3 nucleotide sequence: TGTGCCAGCACCCCGGGACAGCTTAATGAAAAACTGTTTTTT. Its translation is CASTPGQLNEKLFF.